This T cell receptor beta chain was obtained from a study of follicular helper T cells after annual influenza vaccination. Libraries were prepared by immunoSEQ multiplex PCR; TCRdb keeps only in-frame clonotypes and omits some of them. The sample lists several thousand clones, roughly 80% seen once, with 2.5% to 3.5% in the top ten. Germline V gene data show CDR1 as GTSNPN and CDR2 as SVGIG (reference sequence). The CDR3 runs 11 residues. Time point here: 2014-2015 season, pre-vaccination. The sample here was CXCR5+ CD38- circulating T follicular helper cells from blood, taken on the day of influenza vaccination. Stated subset: circulating Tfh, non-naive CD4+CXCR5+PD-1+ (ICOS+CD38+ or ICOS-CD38-). The chain recombines TRBV30 with TRBJ2-1, with D uncertain. The sequence was obtained from an adult who received the influenza vaccine. CDR3 residues: CVSSSYNEQFF. CDR3 nucleotide sequence: TGTGTGTCCAGCTCCTACAATGAGCAGTTCTTC.